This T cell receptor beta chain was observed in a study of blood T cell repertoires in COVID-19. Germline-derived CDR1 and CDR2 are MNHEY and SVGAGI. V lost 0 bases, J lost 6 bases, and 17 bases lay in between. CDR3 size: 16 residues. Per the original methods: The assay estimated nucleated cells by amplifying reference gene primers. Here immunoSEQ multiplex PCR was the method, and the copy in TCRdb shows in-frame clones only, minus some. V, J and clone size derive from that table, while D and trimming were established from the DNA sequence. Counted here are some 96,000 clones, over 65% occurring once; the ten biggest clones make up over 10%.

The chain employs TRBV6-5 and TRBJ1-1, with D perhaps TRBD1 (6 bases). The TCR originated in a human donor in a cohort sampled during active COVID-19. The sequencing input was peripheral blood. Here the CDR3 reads CASSYSRDKPWAEAFF. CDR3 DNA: TGTGCCAGCAGTTACTCACGGGACAAGCCTTGGGCTGAAGCTTTCTTT.